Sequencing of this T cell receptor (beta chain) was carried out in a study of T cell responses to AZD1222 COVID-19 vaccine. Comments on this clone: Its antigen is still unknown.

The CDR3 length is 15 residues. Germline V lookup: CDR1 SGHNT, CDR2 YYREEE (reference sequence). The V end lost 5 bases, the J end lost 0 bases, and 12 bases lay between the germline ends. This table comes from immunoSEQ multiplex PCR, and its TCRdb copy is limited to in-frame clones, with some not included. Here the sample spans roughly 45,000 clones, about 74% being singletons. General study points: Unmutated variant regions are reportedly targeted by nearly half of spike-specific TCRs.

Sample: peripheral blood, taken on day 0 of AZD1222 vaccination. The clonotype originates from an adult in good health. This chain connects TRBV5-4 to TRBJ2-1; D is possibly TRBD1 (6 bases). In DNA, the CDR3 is TGTGCCAGCAGAGTGGACAGCACCTCCTACAATGAGCAGTTCTTC. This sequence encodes CASRVDSTSYNEQFF. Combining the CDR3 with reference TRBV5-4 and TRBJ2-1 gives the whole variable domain ETGVTQSPTHLIKTRGQQVTLRCSSQSGHNTVSWYQQALGQGPQFIFQYYREEENGRGNFPPRFSGLQFPNYSSELNVNALELDDSALYLCASRVDSTSYNEQFFGPGTRLTVL.